A single sample is the source of the 31 T cell receptor beta chains below, sequenced in a study of shared clonotypes between healthy human individuals. This table comes from immunoSEQ multiplex PCR, and its TCRdb copy is limited to in-frame clones, with some not included. The sample yields around 500,000 clones, roughly 80% seen once. Sequencing input: PBMCs. All receptors come from a woman aged 40 to 50 in good health. Some clones in this sample may be carry-over from other donors' samples.

This clone was observed a few times. The chain combines TRBV5-1 with TRBJ2-2; the match to TRBD2 covers 7 bases. Germline V gene data show CDR1 as SGHRS and CDR2 as YFSETQ. The CDR3 totals 16 residues. J was trimmed by 2 bases and V by 1 base; bases with no gene match: 5. The chain's CDR3 is CASSLFTSANTGELFF. The CDR3 nucleotides read TGCGCCAGCAGCTTGTTCACTAGCGCTAACACCGGGGAGCTGTTTTTT.

Remarks on this clone: A far larger clone differs by one base, so this is likely a read error. Other DNA sequences from this sample encode an identical CDR3 as well. The chain is built from TRBV30 and TRBJ1-4; D gene ambiguous. The CDR3 contains 14 residues. V was clipped by 4 bases and J by 4 bases, with 13 bases between them. CDR1 and CDR2 (germline): GTSNPN, SVGIG (reference sequence). The CDR3: CAWNPGLGNEKLFF. CDR3 nucleotide sequence: TGTGCCTGGAATCCAGGTTTGGGTAATGAAAAACTGTTTTTT.

J is TRBJ2-1 and V is TRBV29-1; 9 bases are shared with TRBD2. V shed 6 bases and J 8 bases; nucleotides not matched to a gene: 11. This CDR3 comprises 14 residues. CDR1 is SQVTM and CDR2 is ANQGSEA in the germline V gene. CDR3 in DNA: TGCAGCGTGGGAAGGGGTAGCGGGAGATATGAGCAGTTCTTC. It encodes CSVGRGSGRYEQFF.

The gene calls are TRBV5-6 and TRBJ2-7, with D possibly TRBD1 on 5 matching bases. The ends were cut back, 4 bases at V and 0 bases at J, with 8 bases in the middle. The CDR3 extends over 13 amino acids. Germline-derived CDR1 and CDR2 are SGHDT and YYEEEE. CDR3 sequence: CASSRQLSYEQYF. CDR3 coding DNA: TGTGCCAGCAGCCGACAGCTCTCCTACGAGCAGTACTTC.

The rearrangement joins TRBV28 to TRBJ2-1; 11 bases map to TRBD2. Looked up from germline, CDR1 is MDHEN and CDR2 is SYDVKM. The junction had 5 bases not matched to a gene; V was cut back by 2 bases and J by 8 bases. The CDR3 length is 15 residues. The CDR3 DNA reads as TGTGCCAGCAGTTTAGGTCTAGCGGGAGGCTATGAGCAGTTCTTC. It is translated as CASSLGLAGGYEQFF.

This chain uses TRBV7-6 with TRBJ2-2, with 11 bases identical to TRBD2. Germline values: CDR1 SGHVS, CDR2 FNYEAQ. The CDR3 totals 17 residues. Trimming cost V 4 bases and J 2 bases; bases outside gene matches: 6. The CDR3 nucleotides read TGTGCCAGCAGCTCACTAGCGGGAGCCATTAACACCGGGGAGCTGTTTTTT. This sequence encodes CASSSLAGAINTGELFF.

To note about this clone: This likely stems from a read error, as it lies one base from a far larger clone. This rearrangement joins TRBV5-1 to TRBJ1-1, with D possibly being TRBD1 (5 bases). Germline V gene data show CDR1 as SGHRS and CDR2 as YFSETQ. Trimming left V 2 bases short and J 0 bases short, with 23 bases between. The CDR3 has 19 residues. CDR3 region: CASSFWPVDSTDLNTEAFF. The CDR3, as DNA: TGCGCCAGCAGCTTCTGGCCGGTAGACTCGACAGATTTGAACACTGAAGCTTTCTTT.

This sequence joins TRBV30 and TRBJ1-5; D is ambiguous. The assigned J gene may be wrong: the sequence end matches TRBJ2-3 better. Germline V gene sequence: CDR1 GTSNPN, CDR2 SVGIG (reference sequence). The CDR3 totals 14 residues. CDR3 residues: CAWSVTGGNQPQYF. In nucleotides, the CDR3 is TGTGCCTGGAGTGTCACGGGTGGTAATCAGCCCCAGTATTTT.

The chain couples TRBV30 to TRBJ1-2, with D possibly matching TRBD1 (5 bases). Trimming removed 5 bases from V and 8 bases from J, with 21 bases in between. In germline, CDR1 is GTSNPN, CDR2 SVGIG (reference sequence). The CDR3 length is 14 residues. The CDR3 DNA reads as TGTGCCTGGGCCCCCCAGGCAGGGAGGTTCGGCTACACCTTC. Its protein is CAWAPQAGRFGYTF.

V usage is TRBV29-1 and J usage is TRBJ2-1; 7 bases fit TRBD2. CDR1 is SQVTM and CDR2 is ANQGSEA in the germline V gene. This CDR3 spans 14 amino acids. V dropped 3 bases and J dropped 7; count of bases not matched to a gene: 9. This CDR3 reads CSVDSRELGNEQFF. For the CDR3, the DNA is TGCAGCGTTGATTCGCGGGAGCTTGGAAATGAGCAGTTCTTC.

The chain has TRBV7-6 and TRBJ2-3; no reliable D call. V lost 5 bases to trimming and J lost 1 base, with 10 bases between them. Germline CDR1 SGHVS, CDR2 FNYEAQ. This CDR3 has 14 amino acids. CDR3 coding DNA: TGTGCCAGCAGCCTCGGTCCGGGCACAGATACGCAGTATTTT. Its translation: CASSLGPGTDTQYF.

As to this clone: It may be a read error: a sequence one base away is much more abundant. Other DNA sequences in the sample encode the same CDR3. The chain recombines TRBV6-4 with TRBJ2-1; 11 bases agree with TRBD2. The CDR3 totals 15 residues. Per germline, CDR1 MRHNA and CDR2 SNTAGT. This CDR3 reads CASSAGTSGYNEQFF. The CDR3 region has the DNA TGTGCCAGTAGTGCAGGGACTAGCGGATACAATGAGCAGTTCTTC.

The rearrangement joins TRBV5-1 to TRBJ2-1; D remains ambiguous. Trimming stripped 4 bases from V and 3 bases from J, with 17 bases between. Looked up from germline, CDR1 is SGHRS and CDR2 is YFSETQ. CDR3 length equals 16 residues. In DNA, the CDR3 is TGCGCCAGCAGCCTTGGTGTTGGACGGGTCTACAATGAGCAGTTCTTC. Its translation: CASSLGVGRVYNEQFF. The complete variable domain, with remaining parts taken from reference TRBV5-1 and TRBJ2-1, reads KAGVTQTPRYLIKTRGQQVTLSCSPISGHRSVSWYQQTPGQGLQFLFEYFSETQRNKGNFPGRFSGRQFSNSRSEMNVSTLELGDSALYLCASSLGVGRVYNEQFFGPGTRLTVL.

The CDR3 sequence: CAISESASGRNTGELFF. The DNA for the CDR3 is TGTGCCATCAGTGAGTCGGCTAGCGGGAGAAACACCGGGGAGCTGTTTTTT. This chain joins TRBV10-3 and TRBJ2-2, with 10 bases that match TRBD2. The V segment lost 0 bases and the J segment 2 bases; nucleotides outside the gene matches: 3. The CDR3 extends over 17 amino acids. The germline CDR1 and CDR2 sequences are ENHRY and SYGVKD.

The CDR3 DNA is TGCAGCGTCGGGGCAGCGATGGGCACTGAAGCTTTCTTT. It encodes CSVGAAMGTEAFF. The chain has TRBV29-1 and TRBJ1-1, with D perhaps TRBD1 (5 bases). In germline, CDR1 is SQVTM, CDR2 ANQGSEA. This CDR3 has 13 residues. Trimming removed 6 bases at V and 4 bases at J, with 15 bases between. The entire variable domain, with the rest obtained from reference TRBV29-1 and TRBJ1-1, is as follows: SAVISQKPSRDICQRGTSLTIQCQVDSQVTMMFWYRQQPGQSLTLIATANQGSEATYESGFVIDKFPISRPNLTFSTLTVSNMSPEDSSIYLCSVGAAMGTEAFFGQGTRLTVV.

The genes are TRBV30 and TRBJ2-1, with 7 positions matching TRBD2. Germline-derived CDR1 and CDR2 are GTSNPN and SVGIG (reference sequence). The CDR3 runs to 17 residues. The trim removed 2 bases at V and 4 bases at J, leaving 14 bases unmatched. In nucleotides, the CDR3 is TGTGCCTGGAGTTACTCTAAGGAGCGGGACCCTTACAATGAGCAGTTCTTC. Translation gives CAWSYSKERDPYNEQFF.

V and J are TRBV6-1 and TRBJ2-3; 8 bases map to TRBD2. The CDR3 runs to 16 residues. The J segment lost 1 base and the V segment lost 2 bases, leaving 5 bases of the junction unmatched. Germline CDR1 and CDR2: MNHNS and SASEGT. The CDR3 DNA sequence: TGTGCCAGCAGTGAACGTTGGCGGGGGGGCACAGATACGCAGTATTTT. It yields the protein CASSERWRGGTDTQYF.

V usage is TRBV7-8 and J usage is TRBJ1-2, with 9 nucleotides matching TRBD1. The CDR3 covers 18 residues. Germline CDR1 SGHVS, CDR2 FQNEAQ. J gave up 2 bases and V 5 bases, and 15 bases lay outside the gene matches. The CDR3 is CASSATTRRQGENYGYTF. As DNA, the CDR3 is TGTGCCAGCAGCGCAACCACCCGGCGACAGGGGGAGAACTATGGCTACACCTTC.

This clone has a handful of counts. This chain links TRBV5-1 with TRBJ1-2; no definite D call. Germline assignment: CDR1 SGHRS and CDR2 YFSETQ. V was pared by 1 base and J by 6 bases, with 7 bases between. The CDR3 loop spans 12 amino acids. In DNA form, the CDR3 reads TGCGCCAGCAGCTTGCCTGAGGATGGCTACACCTTC. As protein: CASSLPEDGYTF.

J is TRBJ2-7 and V is TRBV21-1; the table assigns TRBD2, which was not confirmed against the DNA. TRBV21-1 is a known pseudogene. The length of the CDR3 is 16 residues. Here the CDR3 reads CASSKAILAGVYEQYF. In DNA form, the CDR3 reads TGTGCCAGCAGCAAAGCGATCCTAGCGGGAGTCTACGAGCAGTACTTC.

The rearrangement joins TRBV5-1 to TRBJ1-2; D remains unclear. The V and J ends lost 0 bases and 7 bases respectively, with 10 bases between them. Per the germline V gene, CDR1 is SGHRS and CDR2 is YFSETQ. CDR3 length: 13 residues. The CDR3 reads CASSLAGLGGYTF. CDR3 coding DNA: TGCGCCAGCAGCTTGGCGGGGTTGGGTGGCTACACCTTC.

This clone was detected only once. This chain connects TRBV18 to TRBJ1-1; the D gene is possibly TRBD1 (6 bases). V was pared by 0 bases and J by 3 bases, with 8 bases between. Germline loops: CDR1 KGHSH, CDR2 LQKENI. CDR3 length: 14 residues. The CDR3 nucleotides read TGTGCCAGCTCACCACCGACAGGAGACACTGAAGCTTTCTTT. It translates to CASSPPTGDTEAFF. The full variable domain, with the rest looked up from reference TRBV18 and TRBJ1-1, is NAGVMQNPRHLVRRRGQEARLRCSPMKGHSHVYWYRQLPEEGLKFMVYLQKENIIDESGMPKERFSAEFPKEGPSILRIQQVVRGDSAAYFCASSPPTGDTEAFFGQGTRLTVV.

This clone was counted once. J is TRBJ1-2 and V is TRBV20-1, with D uncertain. Germline V gene data show CDR1 as DFQATT and CDR2 as SNEGSKA (reference sequence). The CDR3 consists of 10 residues. V was cut by 5 bases and J by 7 bases, with 8 bases left in between. DNA of the CDR3: TGCAGTGCTGGGTCCAGTGGCTACACCTTC. It specifies CSAGSSGYTF.

The rearrangement joins TRBV28 to TRBJ1-1, with no clear D. CDR1 and CDR2 from the germline V gene are MDHEN and SYDVKM. This CDR3 has 12 amino acids. V was shortened by 6 bases and J by 5 bases, with 10 bases between the two germline ends. Here the CDR3 DNA reads TGTGCCAGCAGGTATCAGGTAACTGAAGCTTTCTTT. Amino acid sequence: CASRYQVTEAFF.

Written as DNA, the CDR3 is TGTGCCAGCAGCTTAAACGCGGGAGGGACTGGAGAGACCCAGTACTTC. Translation gives CASSLNAGGTGETQYF. The V call is TRBV7-3, the J call TRBJ2-5; 9 nucleotides agree with TRBD2. The CDR3 runs 16 residues. Trimming at V came to 1 base and at J to 4 bases, leaving 7 bases not matched to a gene. Germline CDR1 is SGHTA and CDR2 is FQGTGA. The full variable domain, completed using reference TRBV7-3 and TRBJ2-5, is GAGVSQTPSNKVTEKGKYVELRCDPISGHTALYWYRQSLGQGPEFLIYFQGTGAADDSGLPNDRFFAVRPEGSVSTLKIQRTERGDSAVYLCASSLNAGGTGETQYFGPGTRLLVL.

About this clone: With only one base between it and a far larger clone, this is likely a read error. The V and J genes are TRBV6-5 and TRBJ1-4; D not certain. CDR3 length equals 15 residues. Looked up from germline, CDR1 is MNHEY and CDR2 is SVGAGI. The CDR3: CASSYSWQDLEKPFF. CDR3 DNA: TGTGCCAGCAGTTACTCTTGGCAGGACCTTGAAAAACCGTTTTTT.

Points on this clone: This probably arose from a read error, given a far larger clone one base away. The same CDR3 also results from other DNA sequences found in this sample. The chain combines TRBV6-5 with TRBJ1-5; D may be TRBD1 (6 bases). Germline loops: CDR1 MNHEY, CDR2 SVGAGI. The CDR3 is 13 amino acids. DNA for the CDR3: TGCGCCAGCAGTTGGGGGGCTAATCAGCCCCAGCATTTT. As protein: CASSWGANQPQHF.

Comment on this clone: A much larger clonotype is one base distant, so this may be a read error. The V call is TRBV11-2, the J call TRBJ1-2; D is possibly TRBD1 (6 bases). There are 15 residues in the CDR3. V shed 4 bases and J shed 5 bases, with 17 bases lying between them. The germline gives CDR1 SGHAT, CDR2 FQNNGV. The CDR3 DNA is TGTGCCAGCAGCTGGGGGCTCGACAGCCTATATGGCTACACCTTC. It translates to CASSWGLDSLYGYTF.

The rearrangement joins TRBV11-2 to TRBJ2-3; tentatively, D is TRBD2 (7 bases). Germline assignment: CDR1 SGHAT and CDR2 FQNNGV. This CDR3 comprises 14 residues. Trimming took off 3 bases at V and 5 bases at J, with 12 bases between the two ends. The CDR3 DNA is TGTGCCAGCAGCTTGAACAGGGAGGGAGATACGCAGTATTTT. Protein sequence: CASSLNREGDTQYF.

Concerning this clone itself: Possible read error: a much larger clone is one base away. The same CDR3 also results from other DNA sequences found in this sample. This sequence joins TRBV6-4 and TRBJ1-1; D not resolved. Trimming removed 5 bases from V and 1 base from J, with 8 bases in between. Germline V lookup: CDR1 MRHNA, CDR2 SNTAGT. The CDR3 spans 13 residues. The CDR3 nucleotides are TGTGCCAGCAGTCCGGGTGAGAACACTGAAGCTTTCTTT. Translating it yields CASSPGENTEAFF.

The chain is built from TRBV5-1 and TRBJ2-7; the match to TRBD2 covers 14 bases. CDR3 length equals 21 residues. Germline V gene lookup returns CDR1 SGHRS and CDR2 YFSETQ. V shed 4 bases, J shed 6 bases, and the junction held 24 bases outside the gene matches. The CDR3: CASSLGLWRLAGGSDPTEQYF. DNA of the CDR3: TGCGCCAGCAGCCTTGGGTTATGGAGACTAGCGGGAGGGTCAGACCCGACCGAGCAGTACTTC.